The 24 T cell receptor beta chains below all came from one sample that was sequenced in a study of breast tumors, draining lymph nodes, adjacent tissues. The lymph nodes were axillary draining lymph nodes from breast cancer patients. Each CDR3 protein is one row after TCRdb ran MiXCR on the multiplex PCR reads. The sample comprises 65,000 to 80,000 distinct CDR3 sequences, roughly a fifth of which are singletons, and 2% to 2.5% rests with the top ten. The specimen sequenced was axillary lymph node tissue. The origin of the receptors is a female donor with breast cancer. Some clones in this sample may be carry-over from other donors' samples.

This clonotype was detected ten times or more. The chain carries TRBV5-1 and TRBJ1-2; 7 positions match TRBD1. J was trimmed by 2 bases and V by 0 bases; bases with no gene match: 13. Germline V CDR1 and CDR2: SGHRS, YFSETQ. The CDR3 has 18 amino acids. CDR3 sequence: CASSLVEGQDSYNYGYTF. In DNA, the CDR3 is TGCGCCAGCAGCTTGGTAGAAGGACAGGATTCCTACAACTATGGCTACACCTTC.

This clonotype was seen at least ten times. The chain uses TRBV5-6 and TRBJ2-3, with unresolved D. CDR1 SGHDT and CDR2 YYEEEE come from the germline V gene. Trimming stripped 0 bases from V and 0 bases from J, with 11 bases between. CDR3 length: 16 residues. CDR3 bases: TGTGCCAGCAGCTTGGGAGTGCCTGCGAGCACAGATACGCAGTATTTT. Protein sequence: CASSLGVPASTDTQYF.

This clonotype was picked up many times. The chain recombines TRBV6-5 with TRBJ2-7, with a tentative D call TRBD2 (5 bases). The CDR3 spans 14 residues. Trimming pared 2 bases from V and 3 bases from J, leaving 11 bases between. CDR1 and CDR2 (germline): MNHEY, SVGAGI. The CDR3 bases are TGTGCCAGCAGTTACACACTAGGAAGCTACGAGCAGTACTTC. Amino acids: CASSYTLGSYEQYF.

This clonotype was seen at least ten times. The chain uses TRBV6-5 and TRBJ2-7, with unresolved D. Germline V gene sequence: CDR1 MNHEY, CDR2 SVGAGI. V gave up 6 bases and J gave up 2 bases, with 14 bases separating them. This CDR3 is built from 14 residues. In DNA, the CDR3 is TGTGCCAGCAGAAAACGGAGTTCTACCTACGAGCAGTACTTC. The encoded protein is CASRKRSSTYEQYF.

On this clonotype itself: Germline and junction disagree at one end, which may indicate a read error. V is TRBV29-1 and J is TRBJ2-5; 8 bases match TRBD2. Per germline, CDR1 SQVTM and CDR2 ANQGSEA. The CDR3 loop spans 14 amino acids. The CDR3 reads CSVTSGSGGETRYF. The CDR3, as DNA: TGCAGCGTTACCAGCGGGAGCGGTGGGGAGACCCGGTACTTC.

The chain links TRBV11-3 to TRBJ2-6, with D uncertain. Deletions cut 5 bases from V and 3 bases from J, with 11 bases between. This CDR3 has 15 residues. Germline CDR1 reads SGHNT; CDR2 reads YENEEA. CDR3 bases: TGTGCCAGCAGCATCTTTTTGAGTGGGGCCAACGTCCTGACTTTC. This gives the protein CASSIFLSGANVLTF. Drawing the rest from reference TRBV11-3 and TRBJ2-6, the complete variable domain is EAGVVQSPRYKIIEKKQPVAFWCNPISGHNTLYWYLQNLGQGPELLIRYENEEAVDDSQLPKDRFSAERLKGVDSTLKIQPAELGDSAVYLCASSIFLSGANVLTFGAGSRLTVL.

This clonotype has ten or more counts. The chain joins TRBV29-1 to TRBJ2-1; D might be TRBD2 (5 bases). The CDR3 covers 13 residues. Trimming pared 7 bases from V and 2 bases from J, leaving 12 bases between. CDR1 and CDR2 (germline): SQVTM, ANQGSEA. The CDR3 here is CSGWSGTYNEQFF. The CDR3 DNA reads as TGCAGCGGGTGGTCGGGAACCTACAATGAGCAGTTCTTC.

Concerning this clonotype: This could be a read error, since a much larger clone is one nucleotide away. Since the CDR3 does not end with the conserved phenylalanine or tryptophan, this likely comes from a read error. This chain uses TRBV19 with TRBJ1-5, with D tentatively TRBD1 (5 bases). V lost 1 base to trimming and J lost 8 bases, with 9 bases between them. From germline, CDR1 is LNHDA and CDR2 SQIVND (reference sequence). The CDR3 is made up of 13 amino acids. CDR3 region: CASSIGGVEPQHL. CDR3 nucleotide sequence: TGTGCCAGTAGTATAGGGGGCGTTGAGCCCCAGCATCTT.

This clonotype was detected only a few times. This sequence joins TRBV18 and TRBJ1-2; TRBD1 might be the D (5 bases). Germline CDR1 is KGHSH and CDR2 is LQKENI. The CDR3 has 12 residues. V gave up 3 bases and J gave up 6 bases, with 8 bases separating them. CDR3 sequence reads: CASSPGPNGYTF. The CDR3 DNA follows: TGTGCCAGCTCACCGGGGCCGAATGGCTACACCTTC.

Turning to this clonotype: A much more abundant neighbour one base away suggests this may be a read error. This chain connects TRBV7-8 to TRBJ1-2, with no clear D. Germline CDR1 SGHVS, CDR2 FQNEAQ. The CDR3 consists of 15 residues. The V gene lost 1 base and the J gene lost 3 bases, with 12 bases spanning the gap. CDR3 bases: TGTGCCAGCAGCTTAGGTCGCGGGCACGACTATGGCTACACCTTC. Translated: CASSLGRGHDYGYTF.

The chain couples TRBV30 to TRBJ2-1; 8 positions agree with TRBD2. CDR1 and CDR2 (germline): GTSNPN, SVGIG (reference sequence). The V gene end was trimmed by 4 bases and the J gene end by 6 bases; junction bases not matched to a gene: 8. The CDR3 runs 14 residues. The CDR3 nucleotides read TGTGCCTGGATAAACCCCGGGAGGGGCAATGAGCAGTTCTTC. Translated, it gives CAWINPGRGNEQFF.

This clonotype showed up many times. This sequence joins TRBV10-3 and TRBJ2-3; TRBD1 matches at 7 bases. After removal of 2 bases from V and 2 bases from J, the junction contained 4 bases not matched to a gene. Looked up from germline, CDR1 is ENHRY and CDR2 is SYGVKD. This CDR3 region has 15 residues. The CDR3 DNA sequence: TGTGCCATCAGTGAGAAGACAGGGCACACAGATACGCAGTATTTT. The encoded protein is CAISEKTGHTDTQYF.

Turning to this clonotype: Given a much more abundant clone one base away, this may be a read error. The CDR3 bases are TGTGCCAGTATGGAACAGTCCCACACCGGGGAGCTGTTTTTT. The encoded protein is CASMEQSHTGELFF. The chain recombines TRBV19 with TRBJ2-2; D is unclear. The germline CDR1 and CDR2 sequences are LNHDA and SQIVND (reference sequence). The CDR3 totals 14 residues. Trimming cost V 7 bases and J 3 bases, with 12 bases left between them. Based on the CDR3 plus reference TRBV19 and TRBJ2-2, the full variable domain is DGGITQSPKYLFRKEGQNVTLSCEQNLNHDAMYWYRQDPGQGLRLIYYSQIVNDFQKGDIAEGYSVSREKKESFPLTVTSAQKNPTAFYLCASMEQSHTGELFFGEGSRLTVL.

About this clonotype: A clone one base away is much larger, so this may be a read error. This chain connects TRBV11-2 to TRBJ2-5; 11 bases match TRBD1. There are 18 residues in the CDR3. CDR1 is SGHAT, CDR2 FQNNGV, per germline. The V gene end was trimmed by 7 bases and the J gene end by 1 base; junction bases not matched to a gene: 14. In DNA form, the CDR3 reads TGTGCCAGCAACGGACAGGGGGCTCTAGCGGAATTCCAAGAGACCCAGTACTTC. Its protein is CASNGQGALAEFQETQYF.

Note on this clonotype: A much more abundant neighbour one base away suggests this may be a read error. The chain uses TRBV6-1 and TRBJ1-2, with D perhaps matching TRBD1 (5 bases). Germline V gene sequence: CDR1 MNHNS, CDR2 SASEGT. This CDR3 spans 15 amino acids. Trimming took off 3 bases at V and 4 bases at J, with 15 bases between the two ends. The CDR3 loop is CASSDSRVMGYGYTF. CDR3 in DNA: TGTGCCAGCAGTGATAGCAGGGTAATGGGCTATGGCTACACCTTC.

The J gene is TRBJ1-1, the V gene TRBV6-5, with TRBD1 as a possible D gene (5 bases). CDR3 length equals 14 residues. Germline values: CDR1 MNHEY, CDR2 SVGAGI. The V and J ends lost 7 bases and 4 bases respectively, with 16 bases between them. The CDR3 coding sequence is TGTGCCAGCACCTCCTATCAGGGCCTCACTGAAGCTTTCTTT. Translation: CASTSYQGLTEAFF.

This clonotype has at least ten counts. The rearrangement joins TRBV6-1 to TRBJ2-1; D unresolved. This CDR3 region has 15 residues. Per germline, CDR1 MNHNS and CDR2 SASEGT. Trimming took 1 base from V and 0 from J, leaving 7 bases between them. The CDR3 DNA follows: TGTGCCAGCAGTGAAGGAATGAGCTCCTACAATGAGCAGTTCTTC. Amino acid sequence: CASSEGMSSYNEQFF.

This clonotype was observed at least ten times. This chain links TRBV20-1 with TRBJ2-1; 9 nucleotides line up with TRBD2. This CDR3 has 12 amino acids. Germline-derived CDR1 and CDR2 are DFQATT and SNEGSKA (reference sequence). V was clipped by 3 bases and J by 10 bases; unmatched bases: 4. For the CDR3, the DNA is TGCAGTGCTAGTGGGCTAGCGGGGGAGCAGTTCTTC. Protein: CSASGLAGEQFF.

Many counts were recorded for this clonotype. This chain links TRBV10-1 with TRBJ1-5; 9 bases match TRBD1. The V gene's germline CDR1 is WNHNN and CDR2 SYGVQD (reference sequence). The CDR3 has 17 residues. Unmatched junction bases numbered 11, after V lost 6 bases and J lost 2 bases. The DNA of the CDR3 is TGCGCCAGCAGATTCCGGGACAGGGATACGGGCAATCAGCCCCAGCATTTT. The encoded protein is CASRFRDRDTGNQPQHF.

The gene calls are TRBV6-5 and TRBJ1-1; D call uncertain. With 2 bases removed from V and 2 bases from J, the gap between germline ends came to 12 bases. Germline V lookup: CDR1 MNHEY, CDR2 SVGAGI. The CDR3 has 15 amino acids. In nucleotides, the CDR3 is TGTGCCAGCAGTTACAGTTTGGGGTCCAACACTGAAGCTTTCTTT. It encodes CASSYSLGSNTEAFF.

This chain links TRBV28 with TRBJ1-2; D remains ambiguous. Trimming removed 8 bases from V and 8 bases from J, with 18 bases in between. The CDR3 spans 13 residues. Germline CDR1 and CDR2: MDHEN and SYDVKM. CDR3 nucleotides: TGTGCCAGCCTCGGGCCCTCGCTCTTCGGCTACACCTTC. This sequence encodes CASLGPSLFGYTF.

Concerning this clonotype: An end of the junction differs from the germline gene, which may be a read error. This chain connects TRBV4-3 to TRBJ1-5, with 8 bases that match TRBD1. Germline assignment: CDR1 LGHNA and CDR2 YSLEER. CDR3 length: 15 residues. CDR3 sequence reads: CVSSQDRASNQPQHF. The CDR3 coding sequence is TGCGTCAGCAGCCAGGACAGGGCTAGCAATCAGCCCCAGCATTTT.

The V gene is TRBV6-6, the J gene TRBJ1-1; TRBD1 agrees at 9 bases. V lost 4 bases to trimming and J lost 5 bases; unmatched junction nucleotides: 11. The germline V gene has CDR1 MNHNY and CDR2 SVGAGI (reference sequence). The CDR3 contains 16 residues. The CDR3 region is CASSSGTGLVGTEAFF. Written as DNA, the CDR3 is TGTGCCAGCAGTTCCGGGACAGGGCTCGTCGGGACTGAAGCTTTCTTT.

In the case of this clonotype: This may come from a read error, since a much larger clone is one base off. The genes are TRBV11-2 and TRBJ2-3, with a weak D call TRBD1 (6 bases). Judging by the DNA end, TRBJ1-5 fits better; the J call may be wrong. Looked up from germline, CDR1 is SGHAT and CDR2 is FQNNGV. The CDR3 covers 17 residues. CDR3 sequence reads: CASSFSFQGHPTDTQHF. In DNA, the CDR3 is TGTGCCAGCAGCTTTTCCTTCCAGGGACACCCCACAGATACGCAGCATTTT.